This TCR beta chain was captured by sequencing in a study of blood T cell repertoires in COVID-19 (dated by TCRdb to 2018 to 2020). About the full investigation: Samples from collaborators originated in the United States, Italy and Spain and spanned both the acute and convalescent phases of COVID-19. The material from the prospective study consisted of cDNA or gDNA derived from T cells, B-cell-depleted T cells, or PBMCs. Subjects who had been exposed to COVID-19, were actively infected with it, or had recovered from it provided the deeply sampled blood TCRbeta repertoires that made up the dataset. The repertoires were released in a freely available public database intended as a resource for research on the immune response to SARS-CoV-2. Samples came from the ongoing ImmuneRACE study (first 160 participants) plus 1,254 subjects from 6 global collaborators. A de-identified subject ID, COVID-19 status, age in years and sex were almost always included in the sample metadata. Where HLA class I and class II types were available, the types were taken from metadata supplied by the sample provider, not from assay-based typing.

Overall study outcomes, separate from this receptor: Clinical and demographic metadata were provided uncurated, with the amount varying by source and participant.

The collaborating institutions used their own protocols to collect whole blood in K2EDTA tubes. For TCRbeta analysis, collaborators shipped samples in one of three forms: frozen whole blood, isolated PBMCs, or DNA extracted from either of those sample types. CDR1 and CDR2 were assigned from the germline V gene as SGHVS and FQNEAQ. Germline trimming amounts to 7 bases on V and 3 bases on J, with 4 as the count of junction bases outside the gene matches. The CDR3 sequence holds 13 residues, the cysteine and phenylalanine included. The only DNA kept is the CDR3, 39 bases in frame from the first base. As to this clone: This clone's antigen is unknown. No much larger clone is present one base from it, and per-base qualities are unavailable.

TCRbeta CDR3 regions were amplified from genomic DNA by means of the immunoSEQ Assay, a bias-controlled multiplex PCR. Per the source publication's procedure: The number of nucleated cells in each sample was estimated from the amplification of reference gene primers within the assay. Sequence reads were collapsed and filtered to measure the absolute abundance of every unique TCRbeta CDR3 rearrangement. For each sample, productive Simpson clonality was calculated as the square root of Simpson's diversity index across productive rearrangements. TCRdb mirrors the immuneACCESS table, restricted to in-frame sequences. Some clones are absent from its copies; in checked studies, under half trace to an unresolved V gene, and the reason for the others is unknown. V and J calls and clone size are copied from that table; D and trimming were computed from the DNA. In all, the sample holds 110,000 to 150,000 clones, and about 83% of those were seen once. Of the sample, 4% to 4.5% is held by the ten largest clones.

The sequence was obtained from a woman aged 35 to 49 with acute or convalescent COVID-19. The sequenced sample consisted of peripheral blood. The V gene is TRBV7-8 and the J gene is TRBJ2-7; 9 of the junction bases match TRBD2. This receptor has the CDR3 CASNRAGGYEQYF. In nucleotides, the sequence is TGTGCCAGCAACCGAGCGGGGGGCTACGAGCAGTACTTC.